This T cell receptor beta chain was recovered during a study of Ad26.COV2.S vaccination and SARS-CoV-2 variants (dated by TCRdb to the early 2020s). For context, the study as a whole: Donors in the vaccine arm were drawn from COV1001, a multicentre, randomized, double-blind, placebo-controlled phase I-IIa trial testing Ad26.COV2.S in healthy adults. Ad26.COV2.S was administered intramuscularly at 5 x 10^10 or 1 x 10^11 viral particles, either as a single shot or as two shots given 56 days apart. Investigators did not know the trial group allocation while performing experiments and assessing outcomes. TCRbeta repertoire sequencing served as the tool for gauging how specific and how broad the SARS-CoV-2-reactive T cell receptors were following Ad26.COV2.S vaccination. Participants in the trial were split at random into five groups of five each, receiving low-dose or high-dose Ad26.COV2.S once or twice, or else placebo on both occasions. The TCR-sequenced set comprised about 32 samples: some 20 Ad26.COV2.S vaccine recipients, 5 placebo recipients and 8 SARS-CoV-2 convalescent individuals. Overall results and qualifications from the work: Substantial breadth of spike-specific CD8+ and CD4+ T cell responses was reported after vaccination. The authors noted that the TCR breadth and depth analyses may have underestimated total T cell responses. Compared with placebo recipients, Ad26.COV2.S recipients showed higher spike-specific TCR breadth (P = 0.0014). Vaccine and placebo recipients had comparable non-spike TCR breadth, which fits with the vaccine containing only spike. The study was not powered for comparison of responses between vaccine doses or regimens.

There are a few counts of this clone. The target of this receptor is not known. The record has no base qualities; no much larger clone is one base away. The germline V gene (reference sequence) provides CDR1 LNHDA and CDR2 SQIVND. At the junction V is shortened by 6 bases and J by 3 bases; bases outside the gene matches: 18. The cysteine opens and the phenylalanine closes a CDR3 of 19 amino acids. Only the CDR3 DNA is retained, 57 bases long and in frame from the first base. The treatment or condition label for this specimen denotes: roughly 19 received Ad26.COV2.S at low or high dose, single or two shots; roughly 5 received placebo; per-sample allocation not given. For vaccine and placebo recipients, repertoires were sequenced using samples collected on day 63 after the first injection. Between 29 July and 7 August 2020, Cohort 1b enrolled about 27 adults aged 18-55 years at one site in Boston, USA. Ad26.COV2.S consisted of a replication-incompetent adenovirus type 26 vector by which a prefusion-stabilized SARS-CoV-2 spike protein from the original Wuhan strain was expressed.

The immunoSEQ Assay was the method used to sequence TCRbeta CDR3 regions. After extraction, genomic DNA underwent amplification by bias-controlled multiplex PCR, followed by high-throughput sequencing. As for the original processing: To quantify the absolute abundance of every unique TCRbeta CDR3 region, sequences were collapsed and filtered. Usable DNA was measured by amplifying reference genes present in all nucleated cells, and TCRbeta template counts were normalized to that usable DNA to estimate T cell fraction. Repertoire TCRs were annotated as SARS-CoV-2-specific by exact matching of V gene, CDR3 amino acid sequence and J gene to a known reactive TCR set. MIRA supplied the reference SARS-CoV-2 TCR set, which was filtered for enrichment in COVID-19-positive ImmuneCODE repertoires so that public or cross-reactive TCRs were removed. Using the MIRA antigens, annotated TCRs were further analysed by specific ORF or by position within an ORF. Depth was the summed frequency of annotated unique rearrangements, while breadth was defined as annotated unique rearrangements over total unique productive rearrangements. Two-sided Wilcoxon rank-sum tests were applied when comparing TCR breadth between groups. TCRdb obtained this table from immuneACCESS and retained in-frame rearrangements with V and J assigned. These tables miss some clones; where compared with another copy, unresolved V genes account for less than half of the shortfall, and the remainder is unexplained. V and J calls and clone size are as listed in that table; D and trimming were resolved from the DNA. This sample lists roughly 400,000 clones; about 90% were detected once. The ten largest clones take up over 1.5% of the sample.

This specimen consisted of peripheral blood, obtained in a trial of Ad26.COV2.S vaccine versus placebo. This chain is built from TRBV19 and TRBJ1-4, and 8 junction bases match TRBD1. The source of this sequence is a person between 18 and 65 years old who received the Ad26.COV2.S COVID-19 vaccine or a placebo. The nucleotide sequence is TGTGCCAGTAGGTCAGAACCGGGACACCCAGGGGGCCCTAATGAAAAACTGTTTTTT. Its protein is CASRSEPGHPGGPNEKLFF.